Here is one TCR beta chain with its context. Germline-derived CDR1 and CDR2 are MGHRA and YSYEKL. With V trimmed by 0 bases and J by 8 bases, 7 bases remained unmatched. The CDR3 extends over 16 amino acids. The entry originates in a study of shared T cell receptors in the human thymus. Here immunoSEQ multiplex PCR was the method, and the copy in TCRdb shows in-frame clones only, minus some. Here the sample spans hundreds of thousands of clones, about 80% being singletons. These data were also filed under a second study, of human thymus T cells. From that paper: Resected material from corrective heart surgery provided the thymus tissue analysed.

The rearrangement uses TRBV4-1 and TRBJ2-4; 10 nucleotides agree with TRBD2. Sequencing was carried out using thymocytes. The sequence was collected from a boy younger than two with a congenital heart defect. The chain's CDR3 is CASSQDTPSGSYIQYF. DNA of the CDR3: TGCGCCAGCAGCCAAGACACCCCTAGCGGGAGTTACATTCAGTACTTC.